This T cell receptor (beta chain) was recorded in a study of Graves' ophthalmopathy and Graves' hyperthyroidism listed by TCRdb under 2018. Regarding the study in general: Peripheral blood was collected at initial diagnosis, before any treatment. The study used TCR beta repertoire signatures to distinguish Graves' ophthalmopathy from Graves' hyperthyroidism and to predict progression to ophthalmopathy. In total, some 130 blood samples were TCR-sequenced: approximately 42 ophthalmopathy, some 75 hyperthyroidism and approximately 17 hyperthyroidism-to-ophthalmopathy patients. To explore V-J signatures that separate ophthalmopathy from hyperthyroidism, a discovery set of about 100 patients was enrolled, consisting of about 45 with ophthalmopathy and approximately 60 with stable hyperthyroidism. An independent validation cohort comprised 18 hyperthyroidism patients and 15 to 17 patients who later progressed from hyperthyroidism to ophthalmopathy. In over five hyperthyroidism patients, the T-cell repertoires found in thyroid tissue were compared with those found in blood. Following sample collection, hyperthyroidism patients were given methimazole at a starting dose of 30 mg daily, and ophthalmopathy patients were given high-dose intravenous methylprednisolone. The roughly 91 discovery patients were randomly divided into training and test sets at a 7:3 ratio. Overall study outcomes, separate from this receptor: Sample size was not statistically predetermined, and group allocation was not concealed from the investigators. Most expanded thyroid clonotypes with frequency above 0.001 were also detected in blood, suggesting blood repertoires may reflect the thyroid immune response. In validation, the model predicted ophthalmopathy progression with about 70% sensitivity and 72.22% specificity; eleven to twelve predicted patients were CT-confirmed with GO in a median of approximately 6.5 months. In cross-validation, the 13-signature model distinguished ophthalmopathy from stable hyperthyroidism with less than 90% sensitivity and over 81% specificity, while in the test set the corresponding values were about 80% and 75%.

This clonotype occurred many times. The target of this receptor is not known. Per-base qualities were not stored, and no clone one base away is much larger. The CDR3, from cysteine to phenylalanine, totals 15 residues. CDR3 DNA only is kept here, 45 bases in frame from base 1. V and J are truncated by 6 bases and 5 bases respectively, leaving an intervening sequence of 17 bases. According to the germline V gene, CDR1 reads SNHLY and CDR2 reads FYNNEI. Ophthalmopathy patients were characterized by moderately to severely active disease, a Clinical Activity Score of at least 3, a NOSPECS grade of at least 4, and a disease duration under 3 months. Patients were excluded if they had other autoimmune diseases, uncontrolled infections, pregnancy or lactation. Diagnosis was based on clinical symptoms, serum thyroxine, TRAb, thyroid ultrasound and orbital computed tomography. Ficoll-Paque density gradient centrifugation was used to isolate PBMCs from approximately 10 ml of fresh peripheral blood. Total RNA was extracted using Trizol reagent, and RNA quality was checked on an Agilent 2100 Bioanalyzer.

For repertoire sequencing, the TCR beta CDR3 regions were amplified from RNA transcripts. A first-round RT-PCR used HTBI primers with the Qiagen OneStep RT-PCR kit, followed by a second-round multiplex PCR, size selection and purification. Libraries were sequenced paired-end with 100 bp reads on an Illumina HiSeq2000. The authors' analysis ran thus. SOAPnuke was used to process the reads, removing any read that contained adapters or uncalled bases, had a mean Phred below 15, or lacked an exact match to the constant primer or identifier. High-quality paired reads were merged with COPE v1.2.5. Clonotypes were defined as unique nucleotide sequences and were aligned to IMGT TRB V, D and J references using MiTCR v1.1. Analysis was restricted to V-J combinations with a frequency above 0.0001, which covered about 99% of repertoires. For each V-J combination, a TCR clonal expansion and chaos score was defined as F50 clonal expansion divided by the chaos observed in the TCRdist matrix. Features were reduced by Welch's t-statistics and random forest to around 14 V-J combinations, which fed a naive Bayes classifier. Thyroid-blood repertoire similarity was quantified with the Morisita-Horn index. TCRdb applied fastp at Q25 and MiXCR to the public reads, then kept only in-frame beta chains. CDR3 protein duplicates are merged, each entry listing the most common genes and DNA. The V and J calls shown here were made by TCRdb, not taken from the authors' results. For this sample the table gives approximately 500,000 distinct CDR3 sequences, of which 13% to 15% were detected only once. The top ten hold over 8% of the sample.

The receptor's source is a woman between 25 and 40 years old with Graves' ophthalmopathy. Donor details come from another sample of the same person, matched by shared clones. The rearranged chain carries TRBV2 and TRBJ1-5; too little of a D gene remains to name it. Sequenced material: blood. The DNA sequence is TGTGCCAGCAGCCCCCGGGCCTTGGGTGATCAGCCCCAGCATTTT. Its protein reads: CASSPRALGDQPQHF.